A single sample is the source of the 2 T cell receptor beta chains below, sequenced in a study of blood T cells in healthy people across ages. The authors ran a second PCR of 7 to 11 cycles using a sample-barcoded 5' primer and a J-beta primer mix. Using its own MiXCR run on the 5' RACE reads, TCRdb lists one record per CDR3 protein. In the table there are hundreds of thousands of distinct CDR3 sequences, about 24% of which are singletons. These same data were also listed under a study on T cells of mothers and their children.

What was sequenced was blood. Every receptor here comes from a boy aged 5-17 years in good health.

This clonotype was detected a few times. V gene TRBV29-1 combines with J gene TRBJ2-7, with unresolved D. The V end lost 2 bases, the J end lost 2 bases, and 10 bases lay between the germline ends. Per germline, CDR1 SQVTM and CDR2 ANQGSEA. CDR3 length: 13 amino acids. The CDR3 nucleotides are TGCAGCGTTGAACTAGGGATTGCCTACGAGCAGTACTTC. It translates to CSVELGIAYEQYF.

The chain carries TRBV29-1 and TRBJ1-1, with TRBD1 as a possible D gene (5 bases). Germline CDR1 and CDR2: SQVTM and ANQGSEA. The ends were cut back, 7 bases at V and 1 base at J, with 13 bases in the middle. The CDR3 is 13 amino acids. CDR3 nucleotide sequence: TGCAGCGGTAACAGGATTAAGAACACTGAAGCTTTCTTT. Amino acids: CSGNRIKNTEAFF. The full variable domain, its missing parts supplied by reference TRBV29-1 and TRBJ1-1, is SAVISQKPSRDICQRGTSLTIQCQVDSQVTMMFWYRQQPGQSLTLIATANQGSEATYESGFVIDKFPISRPNLTFSTLTVSNMSPEDSSIYLCSGNRIKNTEAFFGQGTRLTVV.